Listed here are 17 T cell receptor beta chains from one sample, sequenced in a study of CD8+CD57+ T cells in acquired aplastic anemia. CDR3 and TCR beta VDJ profiling relied on a genomic DNA template. TCRdb recomputed calls from the reads with MiXCR, one row per CDR3 protein. The data hold 200,000 to 250,000 distinct CDR3 sequences, with roughly two thirds observed a single time. For sequencing, patients were chosen who had shown expansion of CD8+CD57+ cells by flow cytometry. Sample: sorted CD4+, CD8+, or CD8+CD57+ T cells (not recorded which) from PBMCs. These receptors all stem from a human donor with aplastic anemia.

The rearrangement joins TRBV19 to TRBJ2-1; a weak D match, TRBD2 (5 bases). Germline lookup yields CDR1 LNHDA and CDR2 SQIVND (reference sequence). V dropped 8 bases and J dropped 4 bases, with 18 bases sitting between them. This CDR3 is built from 15 residues. CDR3 sequence: CASRVYSGSYNEQFF. The CDR3 DNA reads as TGTGCCAGTCGTGTTTACAGTGGGAGTTACAATGAGCAGTTCTTC.

This chain connects TRBV7-8 to TRBJ1-1; D is undetermined. Per the germline V gene, CDR1 is SGHVS and CDR2 is FQNEAQ. The CDR3 runs 15 residues. Trimming shortened V by 4 bases and J by 2 bases, and 14 bases separated the two germline ends. The CDR3 coding sequence is TGTGCCAGCAGCTCGCAAGGCGTCATCAACACTGAAGCTTTCTTT. Translation: CASSSQGVINTEAFF.

This sequence joins TRBV12-3 or TRBV12-4 and TRBJ1-6; tentative D call: TRBD1 (5 bases). Trimming removed 8 bases at V and 0 bases at J, with 11 bases between. This CDR3 comprises 15 residues. CDR3 protein: CASAGGSSYNSPLHF. The CDR3 nucleotides read TGTGCCAGCGCTGGGGGGAGCTCCTATAATTCACCCCTCCACTTT.

Note on this clonotype: The junction departs from germline at one end; a sequencing error may be responsible. The V and J genes are TRBV7-7 and TRBJ2-3; maybe TRBD2 (5 bases). This CDR3 is 13 amino acids long. Per germline, CDR1 SSHAT and CDR2 FNYEAQ (reference sequence). CDR3 nucleotides: TGTGCTAGCAGCTTTACTAGGACAGATACGCAGTATTTT. Encoded protein: CASSFTRTDTQYF.

This clonotype was counted between two and nine times. The V and J genes are TRBV20-1 and TRBJ2-2, with 10 nucleotides matching TRBD1. The CDR3 covers 15 residues. From germline, CDR1 is DFQATT and CDR2 SNEGSKA (reference sequence). V lost 3 bases and J lost 6; bases outside the gene matches: 7. CDR3 bases: TGCAGTGCTAGCTCCGGGACAGGGGAGGCCGGGGAGCTGTTTTTT. Its translation: CSASSGTGEAGELFF.

Remarks on this clonotype: A much larger clone lies one base from this, so it may be a read error. V gene TRBV10-3 combines with J gene TRBJ1-5; D call uncertain. Trimming cost V 4 bases and J 2 bases, with 12 bases left between them. CDR1 ENHRY and CDR2 SYGVKD come from the germline V gene. The CDR3 has 15 amino acids. The CDR3 protein is CAISVFWGGNQPQHF. For the CDR3, the DNA is TGTGCCATCAGTGTATTCTGGGGAGGCAATCAGCCCCAGCATTTT.

This chain uses TRBV19 with TRBJ1-1; D possibly corresponds to TRBD1 (5 bases). Germline-derived CDR1 and CDR2 are LNHDA and SQIVND (reference sequence). Trimming removed 7 bases from V and 0 bases from J, with 18 bases in between. The CDR3 is 16 amino acids. The CDR3, as DNA: TGTGCCAGTATGGGGGGAACGACGTGGATGAACACTGAAGCTTTCTTT. It codes for CASMGGTTWMNTEAFF.

J is TRBJ2-3 and V is TRBV2; 10 bases fit TRBD2. This CDR3 is built from 13 residues. After removal of 5 bases from V and 6 bases from J, the junction contained 2 bases not matched to a gene. CDR1 and CDR2 from the germline V gene are SNHLY and FYNNEI. CDR3: CASSTSGADTQYF. The CDR3 nucleotides are TGTGCCAGCAGTACTAGCGGGGCTGATACGCAGTATTTT.

The chain links TRBV15 to TRBJ2-7; D gene uncertain. The CDR3 has 13 residues. CDR1 is LNHNV and CDR2 is YYDKDF in the germline V gene (reference sequence). The ends were cut back, 0 bases at V and 4 bases at J, with 7 bases in the middle. CDR3 amino acids: CATSRDPDYEQYF. The CDR3 DNA reads TGTGCCACCAGCAGAGATCCAGATTACGAGCAGTACTTC.

This rearrangement joins TRBV7-9 to TRBJ2-2, with TRBD2 identical over 7 bases. Germline CDR1 SEHNR, CDR2 FQNEAQ (reference sequence). V dropped 6 bases and J dropped 6; count of bases not matched to a gene: 7. This CDR3 has 14 amino acids. The CDR3 coding sequence is TGTGCCAGCAGTGAGGTGGCGGGGGCCGGGGAGCTGTTTTTT. It specifies CASSEVAGAGELFF.

Remarks on this clonotype: The junction shows a germline mismatch at one end, possibly a read error. This rearrangement joins TRBV20-1 to TRBJ1-1, with no clear D. This CDR3 spans 10 amino acids. CDR1 and CDR2 from the germline V gene are DFQATT and SNEGSKA (reference sequence). CDR3 region: CSARAQQALF. The CDR3 region has the DNA TGCAGTGCTAGGGCTCAACAAGCTCTCTTT.

This sequence joins TRBV9 and TRBJ1-5; 8 bases are shared with TRBD1. The junction had 2 bases not matched to a gene; V was cut back by 4 bases and J by 2 bases. The CDR3 totals 14 residues. Germline lookup yields CDR1 SGDLS and CDR2 YYNGEE. This CDR3 reads CASSKTGGNQPQHF. The CDR3 DNA reads TGTGCCAGCAGCAAGACAGGGGGCAATCAGCCCCAGCATTTT.

The J gene is TRBJ1-1, the V gene TRBV10-1, with D possibly matching TRBD1 (6 bases). V lost 5 bases and J lost 10, with 14 bases in between. The CDR3 is 12 residues long. The germline gives CDR1 WNHNN, CDR2 SYGVQD (reference sequence). CDR3 in amino acids: CASSYKQGIAFF. For the CDR3, the DNA is TGCGCCAGCAGTTATAAACAGGGTATAGCTTTCTTT.

The rearrangement uses TRBV10-3 and TRBJ2-1; D call uncertain. CDR3 size: 14 residues. Trimming took off 2 bases at V and 0 bases at J, with 5 bases between the two ends. Germline values: CDR1 ENHRY, CDR2 SYGVKD. In nucleotides, the CDR3 is TGTGCCATCAGTGAGCCTAGCTCCTACAATGAGCAGTTCTTC. Residues: CAISEPSSYNEQFF.

V usage is TRBV5-1 and J usage is TRBJ1-6; D ambiguous. This CDR3 has 13 amino acids. The germline V gene has CDR1 SGHRS and CDR2 YFSETQ. Deletions cut 0 bases from V and 8 bases from J, with 6 bases between. CDR3 nucleotides: TGCGCCAGCAGCTTGGACGGGGATTCACCCCTCCACTTT. This sequence encodes CASSLDGDSPLHF.

The CDR3 is CSARDGGASPLHF. The CDR3 nucleotides are TGCAGTGCTAGAGATGGAGGGGCCTCACCCCTCCACTTT. V is TRBV20-1 and J is TRBJ1-6; TRBD1 might be the D (5 bases). The CDR3 runs 13 residues. Germline V gene data show CDR1 as DFQATT and CDR2 as SNEGSKA (reference sequence). The V and J ends lost 0 bases and 10 bases respectively, with 10 bases between them.

The chain employs TRBV28 and TRBJ2-7; 9 bases are a match to TRBD1. Germline CDR1 and CDR2: MDHEN and SYDVKM. After removal of 6 bases from V and 6 bases from J, the junction contained 12 bases not matched to a gene. This CDR3 comprises 15 residues. The CDR3 nucleotides read TGTGCCAGCAGCCGATCCGACAGGGGGGGCTCCGAGCAGTACTTC. It codes for CASSRSDRGGSEQYF.